This T cell receptor (beta chain) was identified during a study of regulatory T cells in long-lasting Graves disease. Whole-study results and caveats: Persistent patients shared some 2,500 public clonotypes among themselves. Newly diagnosed patients shared fewer, at about a thousand.

With iRepertoire HTBI primers and Arm-PCR of CDR3 regions, TCR beta libraries were built. TCRdb reprocessed the multiplex PCR reads with MiXCR, giving one entry per CDR3 protein. The table records around 500,000 distinct CDR3 sequences, approximately 12% of them present only once. Time point noted: newly diagnosed GD, antithyroid drugs for less than 3 months. Extracted RNA from PBMCs served as the source of the TCR library. The CDR3 consists of 15 residues. The V and J ends lost 9 bases and 7 bases, in that order; junction bases with no gene match: 11. This clonotype was counted between two and nine times. Its antigen is unknown. The sample was also reused in another study, on T cells in Graves' hyperthyroidism and ophthalmopathy. As that report states: Stable Graves' hyperthyroidism denoted no ophthalmopathy progression over 18 months.

The chain links TRBV12-3 or TRBV12-4 to TRBJ2-2; 10 bases agree with TRBD2. This TCR derives from a man aged 30 to 39 with Graves disease. Specimen: peripheral blood mononuclear cells (PBMCs), collected at new diagnosis, from a patient treated with antithyroid drugs. The CDR3: CASSPTSGAGGELFF. Here the CDR3 DNA reads TGTGCCAGTAGTCCAACTAGCGGGGCGGGCGGGGAGCTGTTTTTT.